This T cell receptor (beta chain) was sequenced during a study of T cell changes during pregnancy in multiple sclerosis. Sequenced by immunoSEQ multiplex PCR; TCRdb stores in-frame clones only, minus some. The table includes some 38,000 clones, 88% detected once. The CDR3 is 14 residues long. V was pared by 6 bases and J by 2 bases, with 13 bases between. Per germline, CDR1 LNHDA and CDR2 SQIVND (reference sequence). The TCR sequence derives from a female donor with multiple sclerosis, enrolled in a pregnancy study. The sequenced sample was CD8+ T cells from peripheral blood mononuclear cells, obtained in the third trimester of pregnancy. This chain uses TRBV19 with TRBJ1-2, with D uncertain. The CDR3 nucleotides read TGTGCCAGTAGGCCGGGAGAGTCAAACTATGGCTACACCTTC. The encoded protein is CASRPGESNYGYTF.